This note documents a single TCR beta chain sequence. This entry is derived from a study of blood T cell repertoires in COVID-19. Measured with immunoSEQ multiplex PCR; TCRdb has only the in-frame clones, and not every one. The table lists approximately 300,000 clones, 80% to 90% of them singletons. CDR1 and CDR2 (germline): SNHLY, FYNNEI. V shed 4 bases and J shed 14 bases, with 12 bases lying between them. The CDR3 is made up of 11 amino acids. This clonotype originated in a man aged 35-49 years with acute or convalescent COVID-19. The sample was peripheral blood. J is TRBJ2-1 and V is TRBV2; D may be TRBD2 (5 bases). CDR3 protein: CASSVGDLKFF. The CDR3, as DNA: TGTGCCAGCAGTGTCGGGGATCTAAAGTTCTTC.